The present entry profiles one T cell receptor beta chain with its context. Antigen specificity is unknown. Data came from immunoSEQ multiplex PCR; TCRdb stores just in-frame clones and leaves some out. The data contain 50,000 or so clones, over 85% of them singletons. Germline lookup yields CDR1 SGHAT and CDR2 FQNNGV. V was clipped by 2 bases and J by 7 bases; unmatched bases: 3. The CDR3 sequence is 14 residues long. The data stem from a study of OX40 agonist ivuxolimab in advanced cancers. On the study more broadly: Mean age around 60 years, range about 20 to 79; roughly 82% male. Three patients had partial responses: one hepatocellular carcinoma, two cutaneous melanoma. The study's findings and limits: In a subset of nonresponders, normalized T-cell clonal expansion was also low. At 0.1 to 3.0 mg/kg and by week 6, CD4+ and CD8+ T cells in the blood had expanded clonally.

Sequences were derived from CD4+ or CD8+ T cells sorted from blood, sampled in a trial of the OX40 agonist ivuxolimab. The chain joins TRBV11-2 to TRBJ2-7; 12 positions agree with TRBD2. This clonotype originated in an adult with an advanced solid tumor such as melanoma, head and neck, liver or kidney cancer. In DNA, the CDR3 is TGTGCCAGCAGCTTACTAGCGGGAGGGGATGAGCAGTACTTC. Its protein product is CASSLLAGGDEQYF. Combining the CDR3 with reference TRBV11-2 and TRBJ2-7 gives the whole variable domain EAGVAQSPRYKIIEKRQSVAFWCNPISGHATLYWYQQILGQGPKLLIQFQNNGVVDDSQLPKDRFSAERLKGVDSTLKIQPAKLEDSAVYLCASSLLAGGDEQYFGPGTRLTVT.